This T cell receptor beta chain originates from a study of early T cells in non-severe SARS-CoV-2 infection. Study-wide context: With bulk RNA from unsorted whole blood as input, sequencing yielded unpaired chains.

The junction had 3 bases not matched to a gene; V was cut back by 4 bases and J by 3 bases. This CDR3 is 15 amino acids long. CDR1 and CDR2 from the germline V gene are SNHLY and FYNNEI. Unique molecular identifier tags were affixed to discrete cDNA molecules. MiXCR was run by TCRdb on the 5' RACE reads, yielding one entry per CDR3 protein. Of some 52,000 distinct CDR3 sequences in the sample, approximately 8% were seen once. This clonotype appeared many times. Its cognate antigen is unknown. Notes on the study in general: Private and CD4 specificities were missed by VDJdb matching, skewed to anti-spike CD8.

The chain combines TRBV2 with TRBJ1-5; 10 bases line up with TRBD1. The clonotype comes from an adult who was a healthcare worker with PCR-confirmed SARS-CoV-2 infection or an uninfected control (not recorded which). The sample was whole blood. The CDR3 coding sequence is TGTGCCAGCAGTGGTGGGACAGGGGACAATCAGCCCCAGCATTTT. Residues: CASSGGTGDNQPQHF. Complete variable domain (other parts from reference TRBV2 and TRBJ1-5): EPEVTQTPSHQVTQMGQEVILRCVPISNHLYFYWYRQILGQKVEFLVSFYNNEISEKSEIFDDQFSVERPDGSNFTLKIRSTKLEDSAMYFCASSGGTGDNQPQHFGDGTRLSIL.